This T cell receptor (beta chain) was retrieved from a study of regulatory T cells in long-lasting Graves disease. Whole-study findings and limits: It was peripheral blood alone, not thyroid tissue, that was studied.

To make TCR beta libraries, researchers used iRepertoire HTBI primers and Arm-PCR of CDR3 regions. Each CDR3 protein gets one entry after TCRdb re-called the multiplex PCR reads with MiXCR. The sample records about 620,000 distinct CDR3 sequences, about 16% being singletons. The table lists this clonotype with a few counts. No antigen is known for it. The V end lost 1 base, the J end lost 5 bases, and 11 bases lay between the germline ends. Germline CDR1 and CDR2: KGHSH and LQKENI. This CDR3 comprises 14 residues. Time point meaning: newly diagnosed GD, antithyroid drugs for less than 3 months. The TCR library was made from RNA that had been extracted from PBMCs in TRIzol. In addition, the sample was reused for a study of T cells in Graves' hyperthyroidism and ophthalmopathy. As reported in that work: The majority of expanded thyroid clonotypes above 0.001 also appeared in blood.

This chain joins TRBV18 and TRBJ2-5, with D perhaps given as TRBD1 or TRBD2 (5 bases each). The sequenced sample was peripheral blood mononuclear cells (PBMCs), obtained at new diagnosis, from a patient treated with antithyroid drugs. This clonotype was sampled from a woman in her 30s with Graves disease. The CDR3 sequence is CASSPRGTQETQYF. The DNA for the CDR3 is TGTGCCAGCTCACCACGGGGGACCCAGGAGACCCAGTACTTC.